Sequencing of this TCR beta chain was carried out in a study of early T cells in non-severe SARS-CoV-2 infection. Remarks on this clonotype: What it binds is unknown.

Study-wide findings and caveats: Reliance on VDJdb matching favored anti-spike CD8 responses; private and CD4 specificities were missed.

A single record per CDR3 protein comes from TCRdb applying MiXCR to the 5' RACE reads. There are approximately 64,000 distinct CDR3 sequences in the sample; over 20% occur only once, and more than 15% lies in the top ten. The CDR3 extends over 11 amino acids. Germline values: CDR1 SQVTM, CDR2 ANQGSEA. Between the trimmed V and J ends, which lost 7 bases and 5 bases, there was a span of 11 bases. This receptor was identified in an adult who was a healthcare worker with PCR-confirmed SARS-CoV-2 infection or an uninfected control (not recorded which). This chain connects TRBV29-1 to TRBJ1-1; D remains unclear. The sequencing here drew on whole blood, taken at baseline. The CDR3 bases are TGCAGCGCCCTGAGCCATACTGAAGCTTTCTTT. Protein product: CSALSHTEAFF.